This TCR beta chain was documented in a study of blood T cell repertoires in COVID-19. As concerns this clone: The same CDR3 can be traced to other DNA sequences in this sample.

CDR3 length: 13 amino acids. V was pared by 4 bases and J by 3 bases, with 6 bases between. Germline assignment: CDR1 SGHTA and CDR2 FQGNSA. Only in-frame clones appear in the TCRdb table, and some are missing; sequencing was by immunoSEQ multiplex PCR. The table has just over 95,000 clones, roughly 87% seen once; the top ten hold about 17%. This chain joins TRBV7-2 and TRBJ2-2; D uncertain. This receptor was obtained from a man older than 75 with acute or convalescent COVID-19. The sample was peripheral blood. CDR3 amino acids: CASSSQYTGELFF. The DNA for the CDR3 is TGTGCCAGCAGCTCACAGTACACCGGGGAGCTGTTTTTT.